These 13 T cell receptor beta chains were sequenced from one sample in a study of patients and donors after allogeneic stem cell transplantation. In TCRdb, the RT-PCR reads were re-called with MiXCR into one record per CDR3 protein. The data hold 190,000 or so distinct CDR3 sequences, with 38% observed a single time. The sequencing input was blood, either unsorted or a sorted T cell fraction (not recorded which). The receptors derive from a human donor who was either an allogeneic HSCT recipient or a stem cell or donor lymphocyte infusion donor (not recorded which). It is not recorded whose cells these are; they may come from a transplant donor.

The chain couples TRBV7-9 to TRBJ1-1; 7 bases match TRBD1. V was pared by 5 bases and J by 7 bases, with 4 bases of the junction left unmatched. CDR1 is SEHNR, CDR2 FQNEAQ, per germline (reference sequence). CDR3 length equals 12 residues. The CDR3 nucleotides are TGTGCCAGCAGCACGCGACAGGGTGAAGCTTTCTTT. Amino acid sequence: CASSTRQGEAFF.

The chain links TRBV14 to TRBJ1-3; D uncertain. This CDR3 is 14 amino acids long. Germline CDR1 SGHDN, CDR2 FVKESK. Trimming cost V 1 base and J 4 bases, with 8 bases left between them. This CDR3 reads CASSQVGNGNTIYF. The DNA of the CDR3 is TGTGCCAGCAGCCAAGTAGGGAACGGAAACACCATATATTTT.

The chain carries TRBV9 and TRBJ1-6; no definite D call. Germline values: CDR1 SGDLS, CDR2 YYNGEE. The CDR3 is 15 amino acids. Trimming left V 3 bases short and J 8 bases short, with 15 bases between. Here the CDR3 reads CASSAGPFPYSPLHF. The CDR3 DNA sequence: TGTGCCAGCAGCGCCGGGCCCTTCCCTTATTCACCCCTCCACTTT.

The genes are TRBV5-1 and TRBJ1-1; TRBD1 might be the D (6 bases). The CDR3 is 14 amino acids. The ends were cut back, 3 bases at V and 8 bases at J, with 17 bases in the middle. Germline V gene lookup returns CDR1 SGHRS and CDR2 YFSETQ. CDR3 DNA: TGCGCCAGCAGCTCTTTACCTACAGGGTACGAAGCTTTCTTT. Protein product: CASSSLPTGYEAFF.

This clonotype was recorded a few times. This rearrangement joins TRBV29-1 to TRBJ1-1, with a possible D match to TRBD1 (5 bases). Germline-derived CDR1 and CDR2 are SQVTM and ANQGSEA. This CDR3 region has 14 residues. Trimming shortened V by 2 bases and J by 1 base, and 11 bases separated the two germline ends. CDR3 amino acids: CSVESWQGNTEAFF. The CDR3 nucleotides are TGCAGCGTTGAATCGTGGCAGGGGAACACTGAAGCTTTCTTT.

Only a few counts were recorded for this clonotype. The rearrangement links TRBV28 to TRBJ2-5; perhaps TRBD1 as D (6 bases). The CDR3 consists of 13 residues. From germline, CDR1 is MDHEN and CDR2 SYDVKM. V shed 7 bases and J shed 2 bases, with 11 bases lying between them. The CDR3 is CASTPGQQETQYF. As DNA, the CDR3 is TGTGCCAGCACCCCAGGACAGCAAGAGACCCAGTACTTC.

The chain recombines TRBV27 with TRBJ1-5; D is possibly TRBD1 (5 bases). Trimming took off 8 bases at V and 6 bases at J, with 11 bases between the two ends. The CDR3 covers 12 residues. Looked up from germline, CDR1 is MNHEY and CDR2 is SMNVEV (reference sequence). This CDR3 reads CASDRGGQPQHF. For the CDR3, the DNA is TGTGCCAGCGACCGGGGGGGTCAGCCCCAGCATTTT.

This sequence joins TRBV7-6 and TRBJ1-4; TRBD1 aligns across 8 bases. J was trimmed by 0 bases and V by 5 bases; bases with no gene match: 2. Germline values: CDR1 SGHVS, CDR2 FNYEAQ. CDR3 size: 15 residues. This CDR3 reads CASSRTGTTNEKLFF. As DNA, the CDR3 is TGTGCCAGCAGCCGGACAGGGACAACTAATGAAAAACTGTTTTTT.

This clonotype showed up just once. This chain uses TRBV29-1 with TRBJ2-7; possibly TRBD2 for D (5 bases). CDR3 length: 13 amino acids. Germline V CDR1 and CDR2: SQVTM, ANQGSEA. The germline V and J ends were trimmed by 1 base and 3 bases, with 10 bases remaining between them. CDR3 loop: CSVEAGGYYEQYF. The DNA for the CDR3 is TGCAGCGTTGAAGCGGGCGGGTACTACGAGCAGTACTTC.

This clonotype was found a few times. This chain uses TRBV6-5 with TRBJ1-1, with 7 bases matching TRBD1. Germline trimming cut 0 bases from V and 1 base from J; bases unmatched to any gene: 2. Per germline, CDR1 MNHEY and CDR2 SVGAGI. The CDR3 runs to 15 residues. CDR3 DNA sequence: TGTGCCAGCAGTTACTCGGGACAGCCGAACACTGAAGCTTTCTTT. This sequence encodes CASSYSGQPNTEAFF.

This sequence joins TRBV9 and TRBJ2-3; 7 bases agree with TRBD1. The CDR3 spans 13 residues. CDR1 is SGDLS and CDR2 is YYNGEE in the germline V gene. J lost 3 bases, V lost 7 bases, and 5 bases had no gene match. The CDR3 sequence: CASGDSPTDTQYF. Written as DNA, the CDR3 is TGTGCCAGCGGGGACAGTCCGACAGATACGCAGTATTTT.

The chain couples TRBV7-2 to TRBJ2-5; D is ambiguous. Deletions cut 4 bases from V and 4 bases from J, with 13 bases between. CDR3 length: 14 residues. CDR1 is SGHTA, CDR2 FQGNSA, per germline. CDR3 residues: CASSSRQPGETQYF. CDR3 bases: TGTGCCAGCAGCTCCCGGCAGCCCGGAGAGACCCAGTACTTC. The full variable domain, its missing parts supplied by reference TRBV7-2 and TRBJ2-5, is GAGVSQSPSNKVTEKGKDVELRCDPISGHTALYWYRQSLGQGLEFLIYFQGNSAPDKSGLPSDRFSAERTGGSVSTLTIQRTQQEDSAVYLCASSSRQPGETQYFGPGTRLLVL.

The CDR3 sequence is CASSGGRPSGTQHF. The CDR3 coding sequence is TGTGCCAGCAGTGGAGGACGCCCTAGTGGTACCCAGCATTTT. The rearrangement links TRBV6-1 to TRBJ1-5, with D unresolved. The V and J ends lost 4 bases and 11 bases respectively, with 18 bases between them. The CDR3 sequence is 14 residues long. Per the germline V gene, CDR1 is MNHNS and CDR2 is SASEGT.